What follows describes a single TCR beta chain. This entry is derived from a study of blood T cell repertoires in COVID-19. Germline V CDR1 and CDR2: MNHEY, SVGAGI. The V and J ends lost 4 bases and 8 bases respectively, with 5 bases between them. CDR3 length equals 11 residues. Measured with immunoSEQ multiplex PCR; TCRdb has only the in-frame clones, and not every one. The sample holds some 45,000 clones, under 95% seen once. Sequencing was carried out using peripheral blood. The rearrangement links TRBV6-5 to TRBJ2-2, with D maybe TRBD2 (5 bases). This TCR was sampled from a man between 65 and 79 years old with active COVID-19. CDR3 nucleotides: TGTGCCAGCAGTTTAGCGGGGGAGCTGTTTTTT. Translation: CASSLAGELFF.